One and the same sample provided the 21 T cell receptor beta chains below, sequenced in a study of cytomegalovirus exposure and HLA in healthy donors. The primer mix had 60 Vbeta and 13 Jbeta primers. Clones were sequenced by immunoSEQ multiplex PCR, and TCRdb holds only the in-frame ones, with some missing. The sample consists of some 120,000 clones, 8% to 9.5% of them appearing once. Sequences were obtained from PBMCs. The receptors originated from a man aged 40-50 years in good health and CMV-seronegative.

This clone was counted between two and nine times. This chain joins TRBV9 and TRBJ2-6, with TRBD2 matching 8 bases. Germline lookup yields CDR1 SGDLS and CDR2 YYNGEE. V lost 3 bases to trimming and J lost 2 bases; unmatched junction nucleotides: 4. This CDR3 comprises 16 residues. In DNA, the CDR3 is TGTGCCAGCAGCGCTGGGCGGGGGGCTGGGGCCAACGTCCTGACTTTC. Its translation is CASSAGRGAGANVLTF.

The genes are TRBV19 and TRBJ1-3; the match to TRBD1 covers 9 bases. Trimming took 11 bases from V and 3 from J; bases not matched to a gene: 8. Per the germline V gene, CDR1 is LNHDA and CDR2 is SQIVND (reference sequence). The CDR3 consists of 14 residues. This CDR3 reads CAATDRGGGNTIYF. For the CDR3, the DNA is TGTGCCGCGACGGACAGGGGAGGTGGAAACACCATATATTTT.

This clone was counted only a few times. V usage is TRBV7-9 and J usage is TRBJ1-1; unclear D gene. The CDR3 loop spans 12 amino acids. The V end lost 1 base, the J end lost 7 bases, and 7 bases lay between the germline ends. Germline CDR1 reads SEHNR; CDR2 reads FQNEAQ (reference sequence). CDR3 loop: CASSLEAGEAFF. The CDR3 DNA is TGTGCCAGCAGCTTAGAGGCAGGTGAAGCTTTCTTT.

This clone was found a few times. The genes are TRBV5-3 and TRBJ1-6, with D uncertain. TRBV5-3 is placed among ORFs of uncertain function. This CDR3 comprises 16 residues. V lost 5 bases and J 5 bases, leaving 17 bases between the germline ends. The DNA for the CDR3 is TGTGCCAGAAGTTATGGACTGGGTATTAATAATTCACCCCTCCACTTT. Its protein is CARSYGLGINNSPLHF.

This clone was observed a few times. CDR3 DNA: TGTGCCAGCAGCTTAAAATTCGGGGGCAATCAGCCCCAGCATTTT. It specifies CASSLKFGGNQPQHF. The chain combines TRBV7-2 with TRBJ1-5; D unresolved. The germline V gene has CDR1 SGHTA and CDR2 FQGNSA. The CDR3 loop spans 15 amino acids. Trimming stripped 2 bases from V and 2 bases from J, with 10 bases between.

The sample holds a few counts of this clone. The chain links TRBV25-1 to TRBJ1-2; TRBD1 aligns across 8 bases. J lost 10 bases, V lost 6 bases, and 7 bases had no gene match. Germline loops: CDR1 MGHDK, CDR2 SYGVNS. This CDR3 is 12 amino acids long. CDR3 sequence (DNA): TGTGCCAGCAGACGGACAGGGAATGACTACACCTTC. It specifies CASRRTGNDYTF.

V usage is TRBV28 and J usage is TRBJ1-2, with 8 bases aligning to TRBD1. The CDR3 loop spans 15 amino acids. Germline trimming cut 2 bases from V and 4 bases from J; bases unmatched to any gene: 6. Germline V gene sequence: CDR1 MDHEN, CDR2 SYDVKM. CDR3 protein: CASSLIQGVIYGYTF. The DNA for the CDR3 is TGTGCCAGCAGTTTAATACAGGGGGTCATCTATGGCTACACCTTC.

The gene calls are TRBV30 and TRBJ2-3; TRBD2 agrees at 8 bases. The germline CDR1 and CDR2 sequences are GTSNPN and SVGIG (reference sequence). This CDR3 is built from 15 residues. The ends lost 3 bases at V and 2 bases at J; junction bases unmatched: 7. CDR3 sequence: CAWSGGGLITDTQYF. CDR3 in DNA: TGTGCCTGGAGCGGGGGGGGCCTCATCACAGATACGCAGTATTTT.

This clone was recorded a few times. V gene TRBV4-1 combines with J gene TRBJ1-1, with 8 positions matching TRBD1. With V trimmed by 0 bases and J by 5 bases, 5 bases remained unmatched. The CDR3 is 15 residues long. CDR1 MGHRA and CDR2 YSYEKL come from the germline V gene. DNA of the CDR3: TGCGCCAGCAGCCAAGAAAAACAGGGGGAAACTGAAGCTTTCTTT. It translates to CASSQEKQGETEAFF.

This clone has only a few counts. The V call is TRBV13, the J call TRBJ1-6; 9 bases align to TRBD1. Germline V gene data show CDR1 as PRHDT and CDR2 as FYEKMQ (reference sequence). The junction had 5 bases not matched to a gene; V was cut back by 1 base and J by 10 bases. The CDR3 consists of 15 residues. CDR3 amino acids: CASSLAGTGSSPLHF. DNA for the CDR3: TGTGCCAGCAGCTTAGCCGGGACAGGGAGCTCACCCCTCCACTTT.

CDR3 bases: TGTGCCAGCAGCTTATTATGGGACACCTACGAGCAGTACTTC. Translated, it gives CASSLLWDTYEQYF. The rearrangement uses TRBV7-2 and TRBJ2-7; D is perhaps TRBD1 (6 bases). Germline CDR1 reads SGHTA; CDR2 reads FQGNSA. The CDR3 is 14 residues long. With 2 bases removed from V and 2 bases from J, the gap between germline ends came to 10 bases. The full variable domain, in which reference TRBV7-2 and TRBJ2-7 provide the parts outside the CDR3, is GAGVSQSPSNKVTEKGKDVELRCDPISGHTALYWYRQSLGQGLEFLIYFQGNSAPDKSGLPSDRFSAERTGGSVSTLTIQRTQQEDSAVYLCASSLLWDTYEQYFGPGTRLTVT.

The chain links TRBV7-9 to TRBJ1-5; D is unresolved. Germline V CDR1 and CDR2: SEHNR, FQNEAQ (reference sequence). This CDR3 is built from 14 residues. Trimming stripped 8 bases from V and 5 bases from J, with 16 bases between. The CDR3 loop is CASGDRSADQPQHF. The CDR3 DNA sequence: TGTGCCAGCGGAGATAGGTCAGCCGATCAGCCCCAGCATTTT.

This clone was recorded a few times. This chain connects TRBV10-3 to TRBJ1-4, with D hard to call. Germline lookup yields CDR1 ENHRY and CDR2 SYGVKD. The CDR3 runs to 14 residues. The V gene lost 6 bases and the J gene lost 4 bases, with 12 bases spanning the gap. In DNA, the CDR3 is TGTGCCATCAGGCCTGAGGGATTTAATGAAAAACTGTTTTTT. Protein product: CAIRPEGFNEKLFF.

This clone was counted a few times. The chain uses TRBV19 and TRBJ1-2; 9 nucleotides line up with TRBD1. CDR3 length: 16 residues. Trimming at V came to 5 bases and at J to 6 bases, leaving 13 bases not matched to a gene. From germline, CDR1 is LNHDA and CDR2 SQIVND (reference sequence). CDR3 DNA: TGTGCCAGTAGTCCCCCTTCGGGACAGGGAAGCAATGGCTACACCTTC. Amino acids: CASSPPSGQGSNGYTF.

CDR3 sequence: CASSQDFSATGAYEQYF. CDR3 DNA sequence: TGTGCCAGCAGCCAAGACTTCTCCGCGACAGGGGCCTACGAGCAGTACTTC. The chain recombines TRBV14 with TRBJ2-7, with TRBD1 matching 8 bases. This CDR3 has 17 amino acids. Germline CDR1 is SGHDN and CDR2 is FVKESK. The ends lost 0 bases at V and 2 bases at J; junction bases unmatched: 9.

About this clone: Other DNA sequences in this specimen translate into the identical CDR3. The chain combines TRBV28 with TRBJ1-5; D is unclear. Trimming stripped 2 bases from V and 0 bases from J, with 11 bases between. This CDR3 is built from 16 residues. The germline CDR1 and CDR2 sequences are MDHEN and SYDVKM. Here the CDR3 reads CASSLGGLYSNQPQHF. CDR3 nucleotide sequence: TGTGCCAGCAGTTTAGGCGGGCTATATAGCAATCAGCCCCAGCATTTT.

This clone was counted between two and nine times. This chain connects TRBV7-9 to TRBJ1-4, with D maybe TRBD1 (5 bases). In germline, CDR1 is SEHNR, CDR2 FQNEAQ (reference sequence). The CDR3 covers 18 residues. Trimming removed 6 bases at V and 5 bases at J, with 25 bases between. CDR3 protein: CASSQDGAENVGNEKLFF. The CDR3 nucleotides are TGTGCCAGCAGTCAAGATGGGGCCGAAAACGTAGGGAATGAAAAACTGTTTTTT.

The chain is built from TRBV7-8 and TRBJ1-3, with 8 nucleotides matching TRBD1. The CDR3 is made up of 14 amino acids. Germline V lookup: CDR1 SGHVS, CDR2 FQNEAQ. J lost 2 bases, V lost 5 bases, and 2 bases had no gene match. The CDR3 spells CASSLTGAGNTIYF. The CDR3 DNA reads TGTGCCAGCAGCCTGACAGGGGCTGGAAACACCATATATTTT.

This rearrangement joins TRBV4-1 to TRBJ1-2, with 9 positions matching TRBD1. J lost 4 bases, V lost 1 base, and 10 bases had no gene match. Germline CDR1 is MGHRA and CDR2 is YSYEKL. There are 17 residues in the CDR3. DNA of the CDR3: TGCGCCAGCAGCCAAGTTCTGCCCGGGACAGGGACCTATGGCTACACCTTC. Translating it yields CASSQVLPGTGTYGYTF.

This sequence joins TRBV7-2 and TRBJ2-3; D is ambiguous. Germline V gives CDR1 SGHTA, CDR2 FQGNSA. CDR3 length: 14 residues. Between the trimmed V and J ends, which lost 3 bases and 0 bases, there was a span of 7 bases. CDR3 protein: CASSFTASTDTQYF. CDR3 nucleotides: TGTGCCAGCAGCTTCACAGCCAGCACAGATACGCAGTATTTT.

This sequence joins TRBV9 and TRBJ2-5; D may be TRBD2 (5 bases). CDR3 length: 13 residues. V was pared by 2 bases and J by 4 bases, with 9 bases between. Germline values: CDR1 SGDLS, CDR2 YYNGEE. This chain's CDR3 is CASSVQTTETQYF. The CDR3 bases are TGTGCCAGCAGCGTGCAGACTACAGAGACCCAGTACTTC.